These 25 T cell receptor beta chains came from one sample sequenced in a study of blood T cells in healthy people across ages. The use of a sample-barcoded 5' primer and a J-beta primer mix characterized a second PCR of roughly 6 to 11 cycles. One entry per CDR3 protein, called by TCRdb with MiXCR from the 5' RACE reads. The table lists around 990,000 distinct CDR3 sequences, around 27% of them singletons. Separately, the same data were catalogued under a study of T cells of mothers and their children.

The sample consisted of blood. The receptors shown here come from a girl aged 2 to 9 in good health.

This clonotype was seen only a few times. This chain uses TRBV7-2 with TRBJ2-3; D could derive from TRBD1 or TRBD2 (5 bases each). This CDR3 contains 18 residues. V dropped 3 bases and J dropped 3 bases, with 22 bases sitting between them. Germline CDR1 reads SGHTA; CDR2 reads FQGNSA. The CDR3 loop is CASSFLGLRRASTDTQYF. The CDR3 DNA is TGTGCCAGCAGCTTTCTCGGACTCCGCAGGGCCTCGACAGATACGCAGTATTTT. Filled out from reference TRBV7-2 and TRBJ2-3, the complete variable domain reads GAGVSQSPSNKVTEKGKDVELRCDPISGHTALYWYRQSLGQGLEFLIYFQGNSAPDKSGLPSDRFSAERTGGSVSTLTIQRTQQEDSAVYLCASSFLGLRRASTDTQYFGPGTRLTVL.

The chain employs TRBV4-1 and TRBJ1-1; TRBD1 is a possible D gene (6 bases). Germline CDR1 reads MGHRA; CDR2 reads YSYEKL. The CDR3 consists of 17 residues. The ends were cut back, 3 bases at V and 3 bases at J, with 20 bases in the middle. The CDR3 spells CASSQTSGVQWYTEAFF. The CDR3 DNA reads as TGCGCCAGCAGCCAGACGTCAGGGGTCCAGTGGTACACTGAAGCTTTCTTT.

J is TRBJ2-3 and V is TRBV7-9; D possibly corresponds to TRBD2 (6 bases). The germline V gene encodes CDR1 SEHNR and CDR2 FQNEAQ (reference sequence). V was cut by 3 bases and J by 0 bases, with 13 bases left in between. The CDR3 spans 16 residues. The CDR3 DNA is TGTGCCAGCAGCTTTGCGAGCGGGCTCAGCACAGATACGCAGTATTTT. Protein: CASSFASGLSTDTQYF.

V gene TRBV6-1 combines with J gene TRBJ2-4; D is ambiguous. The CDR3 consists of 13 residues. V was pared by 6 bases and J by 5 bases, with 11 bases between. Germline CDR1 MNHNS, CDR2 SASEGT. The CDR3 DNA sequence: TGTGCCAGCAGGATGCAGGCGCAAAACATTCAGTACTTC. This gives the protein CASRMQAQNIQYF.

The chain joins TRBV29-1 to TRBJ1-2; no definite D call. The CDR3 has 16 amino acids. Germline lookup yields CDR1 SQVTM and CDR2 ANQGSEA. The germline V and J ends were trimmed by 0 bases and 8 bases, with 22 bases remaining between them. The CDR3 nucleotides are TGCAGCGTTGAAGACCCACTTTCAGGTAGAACCTTAGGCTACACCTTC. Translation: CSVEDPLSGRTLGYTF.

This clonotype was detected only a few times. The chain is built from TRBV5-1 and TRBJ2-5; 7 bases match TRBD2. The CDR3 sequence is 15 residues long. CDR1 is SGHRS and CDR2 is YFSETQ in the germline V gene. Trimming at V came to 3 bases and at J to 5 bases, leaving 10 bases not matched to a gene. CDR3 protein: CASSSAGRVRETQYF. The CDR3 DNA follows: TGCGCCAGCAGCTCCGCAGGGAGGGTACGTGAGACCCAGTACTTC. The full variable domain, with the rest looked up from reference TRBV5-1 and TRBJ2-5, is KAGVTQTPRYLIKTRGQQVTLSCSPISGHRSVSWYQQTPGQGLQFLFEYFSETQRNKGNFPGRFSGRQFSNSRSEMNVSTLELGDSALYLCASSSAGRVRETQYFGPGTRLLVL.

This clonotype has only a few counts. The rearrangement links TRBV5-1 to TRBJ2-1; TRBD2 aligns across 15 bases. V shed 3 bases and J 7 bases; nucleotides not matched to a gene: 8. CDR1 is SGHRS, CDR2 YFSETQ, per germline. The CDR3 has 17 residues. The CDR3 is CASSSPGLAGGGNEQFF. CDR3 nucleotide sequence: TGCGCCAGCAGCTCGCCCGGACTAGCGGGAGGGGGGAATGAGCAGTTCTTC.

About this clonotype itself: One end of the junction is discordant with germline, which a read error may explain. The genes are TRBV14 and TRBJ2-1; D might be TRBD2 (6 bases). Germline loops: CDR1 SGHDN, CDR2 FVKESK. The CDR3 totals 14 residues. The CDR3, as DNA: TGTGCCAGCAGCCAGCGGGGCTACCAAGAGACCCAGCACTTC. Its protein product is CASSQRGYQETQHF.

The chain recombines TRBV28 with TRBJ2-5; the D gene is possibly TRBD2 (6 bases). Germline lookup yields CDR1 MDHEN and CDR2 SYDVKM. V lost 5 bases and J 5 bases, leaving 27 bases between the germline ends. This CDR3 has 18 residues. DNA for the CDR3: TGTGCCAGCAGTCCCACACTAGCTGCAGTGGGGAGGATGGAGACCCAGTACTTC. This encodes CASSPTLAAVGRMETQYF.

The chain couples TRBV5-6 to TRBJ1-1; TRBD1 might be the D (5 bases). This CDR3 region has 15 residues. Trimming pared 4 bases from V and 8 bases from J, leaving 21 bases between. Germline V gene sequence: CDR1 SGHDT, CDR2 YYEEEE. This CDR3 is CASSRRVGVKAEAFF. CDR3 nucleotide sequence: TGTGCCAGCAGCCGACGGGTAGGGGTCAAAGCAGAAGCTTTCTTT.

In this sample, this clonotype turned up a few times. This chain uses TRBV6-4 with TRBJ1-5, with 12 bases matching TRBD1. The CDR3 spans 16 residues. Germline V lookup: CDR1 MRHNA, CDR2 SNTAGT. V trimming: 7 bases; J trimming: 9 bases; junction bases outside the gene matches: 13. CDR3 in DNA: TGTGCCAGCAACTCCCGGGACAGGGGGCCGAAGTTGCCCCAGCATTTT. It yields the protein CASNSRDRGPKLPQHF.

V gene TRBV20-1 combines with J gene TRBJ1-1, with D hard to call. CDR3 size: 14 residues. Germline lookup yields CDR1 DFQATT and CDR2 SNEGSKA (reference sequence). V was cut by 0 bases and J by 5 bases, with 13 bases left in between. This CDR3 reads CSARDRRWGTEAFF. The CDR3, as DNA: TGCAGTGCTAGAGATCGACGGTGGGGAACTGAAGCTTTCTTT.

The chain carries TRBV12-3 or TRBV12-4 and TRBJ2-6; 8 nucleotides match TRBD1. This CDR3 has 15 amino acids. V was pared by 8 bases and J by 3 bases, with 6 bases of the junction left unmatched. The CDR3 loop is CASRDRLFGANVLTF. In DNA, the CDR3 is TGTGCCAGCCGGGACAGGCTGTTTGGGGCCAACGTCCTGACTTTC.

CDR3 nucleotides: TGTGCCATCAGGCCGGGACAGCTAAATGGAAACACCATATATTTT. Its translation: CAIRPGQLNGNTIYF. The gene calls are TRBV10-3 and TRBJ1-3, with 7 positions matching TRBD1. V dropped 6 bases and J dropped 3; count of bases not matched to a gene: 8. This CDR3 comprises 15 residues. The V gene's germline CDR1 is ENHRY and CDR2 SYGVKD.

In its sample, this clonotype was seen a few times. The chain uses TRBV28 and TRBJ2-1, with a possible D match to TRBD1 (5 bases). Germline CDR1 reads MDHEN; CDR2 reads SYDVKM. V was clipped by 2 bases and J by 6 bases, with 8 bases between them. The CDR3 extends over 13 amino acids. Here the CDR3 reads CASSLQGSNEQFF. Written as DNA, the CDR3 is TGTGCCAGCAGTTTACAGGGAAGCAATGAGCAGTTCTTC.

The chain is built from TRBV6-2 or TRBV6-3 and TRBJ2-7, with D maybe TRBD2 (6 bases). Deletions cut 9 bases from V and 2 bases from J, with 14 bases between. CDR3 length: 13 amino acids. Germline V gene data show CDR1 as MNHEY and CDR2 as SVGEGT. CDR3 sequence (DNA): TGTGCCAGTAGTACTAGCCTTACCTACGAGCAGTACTTC. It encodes CASSTSLTYEQYF.

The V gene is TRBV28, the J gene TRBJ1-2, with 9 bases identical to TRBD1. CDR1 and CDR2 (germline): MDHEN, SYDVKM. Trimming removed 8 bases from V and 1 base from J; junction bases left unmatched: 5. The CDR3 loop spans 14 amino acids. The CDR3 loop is CASGHRGLNYGYTF. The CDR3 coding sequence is TGTGCCAGCGGGCACAGGGGGCTTAACTATGGCTACACCTTC.

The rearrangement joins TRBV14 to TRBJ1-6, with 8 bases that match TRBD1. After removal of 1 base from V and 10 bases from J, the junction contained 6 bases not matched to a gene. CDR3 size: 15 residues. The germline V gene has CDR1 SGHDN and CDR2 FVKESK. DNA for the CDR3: TGTGCCAGCAGCCAAGGATACAGGGGGTTGTCACCCCTCCACTTT. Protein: CASSQGYRGLSPLHF.

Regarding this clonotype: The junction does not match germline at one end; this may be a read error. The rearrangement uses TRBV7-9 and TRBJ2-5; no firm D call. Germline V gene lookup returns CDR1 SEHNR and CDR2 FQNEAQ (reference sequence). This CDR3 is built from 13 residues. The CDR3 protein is CANSLDAKETQYF. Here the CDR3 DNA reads TGTGCCAACAGCTTAGATGCCAAAGAGACCCAGTACTTC.

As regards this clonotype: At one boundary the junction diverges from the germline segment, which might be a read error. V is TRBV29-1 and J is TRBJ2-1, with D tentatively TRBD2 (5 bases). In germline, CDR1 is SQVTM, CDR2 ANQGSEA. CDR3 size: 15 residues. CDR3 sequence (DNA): TGCAGCGTTGAACCCAGCCTTCGAAAGCGGAATGGGCAGTTCTTC. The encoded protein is CSVEPSLRKRNGQFF.

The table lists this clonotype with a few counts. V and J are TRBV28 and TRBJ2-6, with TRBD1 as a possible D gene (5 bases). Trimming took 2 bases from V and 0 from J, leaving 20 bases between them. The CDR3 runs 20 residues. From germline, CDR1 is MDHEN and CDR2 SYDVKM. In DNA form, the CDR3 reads TGTGCCAGCAGTTTAGGATTGATCAGGGTACTAAACTCTGGGGCCAACGTCCTGACTTTC. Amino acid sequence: CASSLGLIRVLNSGANVLTF.

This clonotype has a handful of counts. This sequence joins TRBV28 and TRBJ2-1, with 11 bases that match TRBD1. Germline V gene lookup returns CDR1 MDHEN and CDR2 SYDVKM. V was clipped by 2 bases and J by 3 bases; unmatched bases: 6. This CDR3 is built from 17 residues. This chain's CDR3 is CASSLDWGTGGYNEQFF. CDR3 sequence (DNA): TGTGCCAGCAGTTTAGACTGGGGGACAGGGGGCTACAATGAGCAGTTCTTC.

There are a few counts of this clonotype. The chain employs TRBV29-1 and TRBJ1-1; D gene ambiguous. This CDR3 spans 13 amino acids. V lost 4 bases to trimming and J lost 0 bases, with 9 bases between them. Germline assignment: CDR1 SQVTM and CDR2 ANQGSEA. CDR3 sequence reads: CSVGQRLNTEAFF. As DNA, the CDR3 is TGCAGCGTTGGGCAGCGATTGAACACTGAAGCTTTCTTT. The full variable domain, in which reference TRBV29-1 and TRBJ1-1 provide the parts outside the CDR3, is SAVISQKPSRDICQRGTSLTIQCQVDSQVTMMFWYRQQPGQSLTLIATANQGSEATYESGFVIDKFPISRPNLTFSTLTVSNMSPEDSSIYLCSVGQRLNTEAFFGQGTRLTVV.

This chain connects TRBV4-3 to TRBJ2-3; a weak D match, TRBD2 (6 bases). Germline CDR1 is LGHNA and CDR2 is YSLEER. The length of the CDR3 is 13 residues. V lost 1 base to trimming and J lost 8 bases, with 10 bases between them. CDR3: CASSQGRGSTQYF. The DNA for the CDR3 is TGCGCCAGCAGCCAAGGGAGGGGTAGTACGCAGTATTTT.

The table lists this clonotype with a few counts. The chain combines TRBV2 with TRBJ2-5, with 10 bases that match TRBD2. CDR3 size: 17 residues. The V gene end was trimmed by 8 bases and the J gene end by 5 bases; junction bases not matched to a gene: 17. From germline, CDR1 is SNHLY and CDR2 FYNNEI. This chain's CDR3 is CASAGLAEGAQVETQYF. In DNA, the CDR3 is TGTGCCAGCGCTGGACTAGCGGAGGGGGCCCAAGTTGAGACCCAGTACTTC.